This TCR beta chain was sequenced during a study of T cell responses to AZD1222 COVID-19 vaccine. Study-wide points: Dominant at 160-218 and 743-854, vaccine-associated CD4 TCRs also spanned spike. Donors, mostly white British, included more females; clonal diversity was possibly underestimated. Vaccination with two AZD1222 doses was followed by a rise in Spike-specific TCR breadth and depth.

Analysis merged second doses at about 4 or about 12 weeks. Worth noting for this clone: No antigen is known for it.

The CDR3 has 16 residues. Trimming shortened V by 1 base and J by 8 bases, and 15 bases separated the two germline ends. The germline V gene has CDR1 LNHDA and CDR2 SQIVND (reference sequence). This table comes from immunoSEQ multiplex PCR, and its TCRdb copy is limited to in-frame clones, with some not included. The table lists under 150,000 clones, approximately 90% of them singletons. The sample consisted of peripheral blood, taken 28 days after the second AZD1222 dose. The chain uses TRBV19 and TRBJ1-6, with a tentative D call TRBD1 (5 bases). This sequence originates from an adult who received the AZD1222 COVID-19 vaccine. The CDR3 DNA sequence: TGTGCCAGTAGTATAGTCGGAGGGAAAGGGGATTCACCCCTCCACTTT. Its protein is CASSIVGGKGDSPLHF.